This record looks at one TCR beta chain sequence and its context. Per the authors' pipeline: Using reference gene primer amplification, nucleated cell counts were estimated. Produced via immunoSEQ multiplex PCR; TCRdb's table is partial and in-frame only. V and J calls and clone size are copied from that table; D and trimming were computed from the DNA. Among some 200,000 clones listed, roughly 86% were seen once. These data come from a study of blood T cell repertoires in COVID-19. Study at large: Samples of COVID-19 (acute and convalescent) were obtained from the United States, Italy and Spain. Nucleic acid was either cDNA or gDNA, and it came from T cells, B-cell-depleted T cells, or PBMCs.

The V end was cut by 5 bases, the J end by 3 bases, with 7 bases between. The CDR3 covers 13 residues. In germline, CDR1 is KGHSH, CDR2 LQKENI. What was sequenced was peripheral blood. The chain links TRBV18 to TRBJ1-4; D unresolved. This TCR came from a man aged 35 to 55 with active or convalescent COVID-19. CDR3 nucleotides: TGTGCCAGCTCATGGCAGTCTAATGAAAAACTGTTTTTT. Its translation is CASSWQSNEKLFF.